This is a list of T cell receptor beta chains from one sample in a study of control samples from healthy donors and cancer patients. Assay: immunoSEQ multiplex PCR; the TCRdb copy retains only in-frame clones and omits some. The data contain approximately 150,000 clones, 80% to 95% of them seen just once; the ten biggest clones take up more than 4.5%. Source material: blood. Receptors originate from a man between 18 and 35 years old in good health. The CDR3 runs from the conserved cysteine through the conserved F or W. The D gene is left open where the match is weak. The size field is filled for only some rows; it gives once, few, many or a size class.

V	size	D	J	DNA	CDR3
TRBV13	.	TRBD2	TRBJ2-7	TGTGCCAGCAGCTTAAATACGGGGGAGGGAGGCTACGAGCAGTACTTC	CASSLNTGEGGYEQYF
TRBV19	.	.	TRBJ1-5	TGTGCCAGTAGTGTCGGGACGGGAAATAGCAATCAGCCCCAGCATTTT	CASSVGTGNSNQPQHF
TRBV5-1	.	.	TRBJ2-7	TGCGCCAGCAGCTGGGGGACCATAAAATTACCCTACGAGCAGTACTTC	CASSWGTIKLPYEQYF
TRBV11-2	.	TRBD1	TRBJ2-3	TGTGCCAGCAGCTCAAGACGGGGGACAGGGTTCGGCACAGATACGCAGTATTTT	CASSSRRGTGFGTDTQYF
TRBV30	.	.	TRBJ2-5	TGTGCCTGGAGCACGGGAGAAGAGACCCAGTACTTC	CAWSTGEETQYF
TRBV19	.	.	TRBJ1-5	TGTGCCAGTACCCCGACAGGACTAGATAGCAATCAGCCCCAGCATTTT	CASTPTGLDSNQPQHF
TRBV5-1	.	.	TRBJ1-3	TGCGCCAGCAGCTTTAACCCATCATTTGTCTCTGGAAACACCATATATTTT	CASSFNPSFVSGNTIYF
TRBV18	.	.	TRBJ2-5	TGTGCCAGCTCACCAAATCCGGGAGTAAGGTCCCAAGAGACCCAGTACTTC	CASSPNPGVRSQETQYF
TRBV5-4	.	.	TRBJ2-1	TGTGCCAGCAGGGGGCCGGGTCCCGAGCAGTTCTTC	CASRGPGPEQFF
TRBV4-3	.	.	TRBJ1-1	TGCGCCAGCAGCCCTTCCAGCAGAATGAACACTGAAGCTTTCTTT	CASSPSSRMNTEAFF
TRBV6-1	.	.	TRBJ2-7	TGTGCCAGCAGTGAAGCGACGGATCTAGTCTTGAACGAGCAGTACTTC	CASSEATDLVLNEQYF
TRBV4-1	once	.	TRBJ2-7	TGCGCCAGCAGCAATTCAGGCCGGGACGGGTCCTACGAGCAGTACTTC	CASSNSGRDGSYEQYF
TRBV25-1	.	.	TRBJ1-1	TGTGCCAGCTCAACTTCGGGCACTGAAGCTTTCTTT	CASSTSGTEAFF
TRBV19	.	TRBD1	TRBJ1-1	TGTGCCAGTAGTATACAGGGGGCATGGACTGAAGCTTTCTTT	CASSIQGAWTEAFF
TRBV10-1	.	TRBD1	TRBJ2-7	TGCGCCAGCAGTGCCTCAGGGACAGCCTACTCCTACGAGCAGTACTTC	CASSASGTAYSYEQYF
TRBV11-1	.	.	TRBJ2-3	TGTGCCAGCAGCTCGGGGATAGGGTTACATACGCAGTATTTT	CASSSGIGLHTQYF
TRBV6-5	.	.	TRBJ2-7	TGTGCCAGCAGGCACCGGGACACATACGAGCAGTACTTC	CASRHRDTYEQYF
TRBV6-6	.	TRBD2	TRBJ2-1	TGTGCCAGCAGTTCCCCGGGACTAGGCAATGAGCAGTTCTTC	CASSSPGLGNEQFF
TRBV7-2	.	.	TRBJ2-7	TGTGCCAGCAGCTCCCTAGCGATAGGCGGCGAGCAGTACTTC	CASSSLAIGGEQYF